The present TCR beta chain was sequenced within a study of identical twins. The CDR3 has 15 amino acids. V was clipped by 6 bases and J by 4 bases; unmatched bases: 10. In this sample, this clonotype turned up many times. Unique molecular identifiers were in the cDNA, with template-switch universal primer binding. MiXCR, applied by TCRdb to the 5' RACE reads, yields one record per CDR3 protein. The sample shows about 730,000 distinct CDR3 sequences, around 20% of them seen only once. These same data were also listed under a study on T cells expressing NK-cell markers. That report notes: One of eight sequenced donors was HCMV-seronegative; the other seven were seropositive. NKG2C+ dominant clonotypes from several donors made up about 1.0-7.5% of CD8+ T cells.

The source is a woman between 18 and 30 years old in good health. The source material was PBMCs. The gene calls are TRBV12-3 or TRBV12-4 and TRBJ1-1; 8 bases map to TRBD1. CDR3 bases: TGTGCCAGCAGCTTCGGCGACAGGGGAGGCACTGAAGCTTTCTTT. Amino acid sequence: CASSFGDRGGTEAFF.